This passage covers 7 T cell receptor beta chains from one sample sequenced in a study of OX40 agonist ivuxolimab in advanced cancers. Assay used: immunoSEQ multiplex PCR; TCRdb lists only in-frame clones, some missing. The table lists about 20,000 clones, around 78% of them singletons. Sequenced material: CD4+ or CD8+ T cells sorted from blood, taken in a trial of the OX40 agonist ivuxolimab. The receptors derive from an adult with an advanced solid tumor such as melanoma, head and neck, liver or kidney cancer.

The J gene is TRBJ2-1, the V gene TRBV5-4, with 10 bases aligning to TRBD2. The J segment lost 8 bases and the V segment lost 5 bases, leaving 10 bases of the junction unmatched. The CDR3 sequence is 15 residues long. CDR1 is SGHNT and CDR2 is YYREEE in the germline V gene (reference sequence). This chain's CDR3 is CASRSSGGAVDEQFF. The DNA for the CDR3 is TGTGCCAGCAGATCCAGCGGGGGGGCCGTCGATGAGCAGTTCTTC.

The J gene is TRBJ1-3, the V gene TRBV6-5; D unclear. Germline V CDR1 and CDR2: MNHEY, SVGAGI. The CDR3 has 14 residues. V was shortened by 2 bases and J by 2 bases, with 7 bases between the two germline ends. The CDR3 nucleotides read TGTGCCAGCAGTTACGGCGGACCTGGAAACACCATATATTTT. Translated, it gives CASSYGGPGNTIYF.

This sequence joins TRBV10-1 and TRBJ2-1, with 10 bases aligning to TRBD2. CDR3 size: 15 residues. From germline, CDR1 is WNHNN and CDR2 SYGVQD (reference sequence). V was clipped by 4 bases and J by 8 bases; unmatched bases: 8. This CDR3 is CASSASGRAGDEQFF. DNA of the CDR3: TGCGCCAGCAGTGCGAGCGGGAGGGCCGGGGATGAGCAGTTCTTC.

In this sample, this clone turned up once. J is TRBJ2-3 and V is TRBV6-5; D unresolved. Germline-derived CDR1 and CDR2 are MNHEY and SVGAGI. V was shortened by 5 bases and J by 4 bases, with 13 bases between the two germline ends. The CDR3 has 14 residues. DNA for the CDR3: TGTGCCAGCAGTAGCCGACACCTGCCAGATACGCAGTATTTT. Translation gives CASSSRHLPDTQYF.

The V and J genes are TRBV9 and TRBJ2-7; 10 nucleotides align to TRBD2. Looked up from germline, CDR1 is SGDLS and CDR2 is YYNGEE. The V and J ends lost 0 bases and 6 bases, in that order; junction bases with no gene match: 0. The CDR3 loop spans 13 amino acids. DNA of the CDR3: TGTGCCAGCAGCGTAGCTAGCGGGAGCGAGCAGTACTTC. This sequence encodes CASSVASGSEQYF.

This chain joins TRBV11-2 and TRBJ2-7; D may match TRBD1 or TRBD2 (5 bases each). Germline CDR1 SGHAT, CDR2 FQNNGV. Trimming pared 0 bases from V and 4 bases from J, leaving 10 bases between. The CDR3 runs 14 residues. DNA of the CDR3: TGTGCCAGCAGCTTAGAGTCGGGGCAATACGAGCAGTACTTC. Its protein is CASSLESGQYEQYF.

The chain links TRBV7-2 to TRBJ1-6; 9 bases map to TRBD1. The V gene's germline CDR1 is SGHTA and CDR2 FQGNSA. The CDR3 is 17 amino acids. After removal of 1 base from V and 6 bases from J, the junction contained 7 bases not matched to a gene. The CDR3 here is CASSLGGTGPFNSPLHF. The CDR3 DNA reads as TGTGCCAGCAGCTTAGGAGGGACAGGGCCTTTTAATTCACCCCTCCACTTT.